These 21 T cell receptor beta chains originate from one sample sequenced in a study of early T cells in non-severe SARS-CoV-2 infection. TCRdb re-derived calls from the 5' RACE reads in MiXCR, one entry per CDR3 protein. The sample carries 22,000 or so distinct CDR3 sequences, 4% to 5.5% recorded once. The sequenced sample consisted of whole blood. Receptors originate from an adult who was a healthcare worker with PCR-confirmed SARS-CoV-2 infection or an uninfected control (not recorded which).

This clonotype was seen once. The CDR3 reads CASSQVGAHEQYF. The CDR3 nucleotides read TGTGCCAGCAGCCAAGTGGGAGCCCACGAGCAGTACTTC. The gene calls are TRBV3-2 and TRBJ2-7; the D call of TRBD2 is as the table states it, not checked on the DNA. TRBV3-2 is a pseudogene. The CDR3 covers 13 residues.

In its sample, this clonotype was seen a few times. The V gene is TRBV4-3, the J gene TRBJ2-7; D possibly uses TRBD1 or TRBD2 (5 bases each). V was clipped by 0 bases and J by 0 bases, with 15 bases between them. The CDR3 totals 17 residues. Looked up from germline, CDR1 is LGHNA and CDR2 is YSLEER. CDR3 amino acids: CASSQDWVGASSYEQYF. Here the CDR3 DNA reads TGCGCCAGCAGCCAAGATTGGGTCGGGGCCAGCTCCTACGAGCAGTACTTC.

There are a few counts of this clonotype. V gene TRBV20-1 combines with J gene TRBJ2-1; perhaps TRBD2 as D (5 bases). The V end lost 5 bases, the J end lost 5 bases, and 16 bases lay between the germline ends. The germline V gene encodes CDR1 DFQATT and CDR2 SNEGSKA (reference sequence). The CDR3 loop spans 14 amino acids. For the CDR3, the DNA is TGCAGTGCTTATTCGGGAACCCAGAACAATGAGCAGTTCTTC. Residues: CSAYSGTQNNEQFF.

By share, this clonotype ranks as medium-sized. The chain recombines TRBV30 with TRBJ2-3, with D possibly called TRBD1 or TRBD2 (5 bases each). V was clipped by 3 bases and J by 1 base, with 17 bases between them. Germline lookup yields CDR1 GTSNPN and CDR2 SVGIG (reference sequence). The CDR3 contains 16 residues. This chain's CDR3 is CAWSPGRALGTDTQYF. The CDR3 DNA follows: TGTGCCTGGAGCCCGGGGCGAGCTTTGGGCACAGATACGCAGTATTTT.

This clonotype was counted at least ten times. J is TRBJ1-2 and V is TRBV28; TRBD1 matches at 10 bases. There are 14 residues in the CDR3. Germline V lookup: CDR1 MDHEN, CDR2 SYDVKM. Trimming took 5 bases from V and 8 from J; bases not matched to a gene: 8. The CDR3 DNA reads as TGTGCCAGCAGTCCTCCCGGGACAGGGGAAGGCTACACCTTC. As protein: CASSPPGTGEGYTF.

This clonotype was recorded many times. This chain connects TRBV7-8 to TRBJ2-1; D gene unclear. Trimming stripped 1 base from V and 5 bases from J, with 6 bases between. Germline CDR1 SGHVS, CDR2 FQNEAQ. The CDR3 has 13 amino acids. The CDR3 is CASSLGSHNEQFF. DNA of the CDR3: TGTGCCAGCAGCTTAGGTTCCCACAATGAGCAGTTCTTC. Full variable domain (outside the CDR3, taken from reference TRBV7-8 and TRBJ2-1): GAGVSQSPRYKVAKRGQDVALRCDPISGHVSLFWYQQALGQGPEFLTYFQNEAQLDKSGLPSDRFFAERPEGSVSTLKIQRTQQEDSAVYLCASSLGSHNEQFFGPGTRLTVL.

There are many counts of this clonotype. This chain links TRBV6-5 with TRBJ2-1, with D perhaps matching TRBD2 (5 bases). The CDR3 is made up of 14 amino acids. In germline, CDR1 is MNHEY, CDR2 SVGAGI. V lost 5 bases and J lost 1, with 9 bases in between. For the CDR3, the DNA is TGTGCCAGCAGTCGGACGGGATCCTACAATGAGCAGTTCTTC. Translation gives CASSRTGSYNEQFF.

This clonotype has a handful of counts. The chain employs TRBV6-2 or TRBV6-3 and TRBJ1-3, with D possibly being TRBD1 (6 bases). The germline V gene encodes CDR1 MNHEY and CDR2 SVGEGT. The CDR3 has 14 amino acids. With 0 bases removed from V and 4 bases from J, the gap between germline ends came to 7 bases. CDR3 residues: CASSYSTGGNTIYF. The CDR3, as DNA: TGTGCCAGCAGTTACTCGACAGGAGGAAACACCATATATTTT.

This clonotype was picked up many times. The CDR3 nucleotides read TGTGCCAGCAGTAACCGGACTAGCGGTCTATTAGCCAAAAACATTCAGTACTTC. It codes for CASSNRTSGLLAKNIQYF. The genes are TRBV27 and TRBJ2-4; 10 nucleotides line up with TRBD2. In germline, CDR1 is MNHEY, CDR2 SMNVEV (reference sequence). There are 18 residues in the CDR3. Germline trimming cut 5 bases from V and 0 bases from J; bases unmatched to any gene: 10.

This clonotype has at least ten counts. The V and J genes are TRBV28 and TRBJ2-7; 9 bases map to TRBD2. V lost 5 bases to trimming and J lost 3 bases; unmatched junction nucleotides: 2. Germline assignment: CDR1 MDHEN and CDR2 SYDVKM. The CDR3 is 13 amino acids. The DNA for the CDR3 is TGTGCCAGCAGTGGGACTAGCCGCTACGAGCAGTACTTC. As protein: CASSGTSRYEQYF.

This clonotype has a count of ten or more. The chain employs TRBV13 and TRBJ2-5, with TRBD2 matching over 13 bases. The CDR3 is 15 residues long. Germline CDR1 reads PRHDT; CDR2 reads FYEKMQ (reference sequence). The V segment lost 4 bases and the J segment 4 bases; nucleotides outside the gene matches: 3. CDR3 sequence reads: CASSYWTSGRETQYF. CDR3 nucleotide sequence: TGTGCCAGCAGCTACTGGACTAGCGGGAGAGAGACCCAGTACTTC.

This clonotype was seen repeatedly, ten times or more. The J gene is TRBJ2-1, the V gene TRBV11-2, with TRBD1 identical over 8 bases. The CDR3 contains 15 residues. With V trimmed by 5 bases and J by 8 bases, 11 bases remained unmatched. Germline V gene sequence: CDR1 SGHAT, CDR2 FQNNGV. Here the CDR3 reads CASSVGTGVQDEQFF. CDR3 in DNA: TGTGCCAGCAGCGTCGGGACAGGCGTCCAGGATGAGCAGTTCTTC.

The J gene is TRBJ2-6, the V gene TRBV5-3, with D tentatively TRBD2 (6 bases). TRBV5-3 is an ORF, with its function uncertain. Deletions cut 7 bases from V and 0 bases from J, with 17 bases between. This CDR3 is 17 amino acids long. CDR3 nucleotide sequence: TGTGCCAGAGAACGGGAGCCGTACCTCTCTGGGGCCAACGTCCTGACTTTC. This translates into CAREREPYLSGANVLTF.

This clonotype was picked up many times. V is TRBV10-2 and J is TRBJ2-1; D is ambiguous. V gave up 3 bases and J gave up 2 bases, with 5 bases separating them. The CDR3 loop spans 13 amino acids. Per germline, CDR1 WSHSY and CDR2 SAAADI. CDR3 sequence: CASSDDTYNEQFF. CDR3 DNA: TGCGCCAGCAGTGACGACACCTACAATGAGCAGTTCTTC.

This clonotype was observed many times. The chain combines TRBV14 with TRBJ2-2, with TRBD2 matching 7 bases. CDR3 length: 17 amino acids. After removal of 4 bases from V and 0 bases from J, the junction contained 8 bases not matched to a gene. The germline V gene has CDR1 SGHDN and CDR2 FVKESK. CDR3 amino acids: CASSRPGLAANTGELFF. The DNA of the CDR3 is TGTGCCAGCAGCCGCCCCGGGCTAGCGGCGAACACCGGGGAGCTGTTTTTT. The full variable domain, with the rest looked up from reference TRBV14 and TRBJ2-2, is EAGVTQFPSHSVIEKGQTVTLRCDPISGHDNLYWYRRVMGKEIKFLLHFVKESKQDESGMPNNRFLAERTGGTYSTLKVQPAELEDSGVYFCASSRPGLAANTGELFFGEGSRLTVL.

This clonotype has at least ten counts. J is TRBJ2-1 and V is TRBV2; D unresolved. V was trimmed by 7 bases and J by 9 bases, leaving 13 bases between them. Germline CDR1 and CDR2: SNHLY and FYNNEI. CDR3 length: 12 amino acids. CDR3 sequence: CASTLLSSEQFF. DNA for the CDR3: TGTGCCAGCACCCTATTATCCAGTGAGCAGTTCTTC.

This clonotype is medium-sized by share. The J gene is TRBJ1-1, the V gene TRBV5-5; D call uncertain. Germline CDR1 is SGHKS and CDR2 is YYEKEE (reference sequence). CDR3 length: 14 residues. The V and J ends lost 3 bases and 1 base respectively, with 10 bases between them. The CDR3 DNA reads as TGTGCCAGCAGCTCCAGGCCCCAGAACACTGAAGCTTTCTTT. It translates to CASSSRPQNTEAFF.

This clonotype was observed many times. The chain is built from TRBV28 and TRBJ1-1; the match to TRBD1 covers 9 bases. Germline CDR1 is MDHEN and CDR2 is SYDVKM. CDR3 length: 18 amino acids. With V trimmed by 5 bases and J by 1 base, 14 bases remained unmatched. The CDR3 sequence: CASSLPPIRTGANTEAFF. The CDR3 DNA reads as TGTGCCAGCAGTCTTCCCCCTATCCGGACAGGGGCGAACACTGAAGCTTTCTTT.

This clonotype was counted at least ten times. The chain is built from TRBV7-3 and TRBJ1-1, with D possibly being TRBD1 (5 bases). V lost 0 bases to trimming and J lost 3 bases, with 11 bases between them. The CDR3 consists of 15 residues. From germline, CDR1 is SGHTA and CDR2 FQGTGA. CDR3 in DNA: TGTGCCAGCAGCTTAACTGGATCGGGGGACACTGAAGCTTTCTTT. As protein: CASSLTGSGDTEAFF.

The chain links TRBV27 to TRBJ2-1; 9 bases agree with TRBD2. The CDR3 is 13 residues long. From germline, CDR1 is MNHEY and CDR2 SMNVEV (reference sequence). V gave up 7 bases and J gave up 9 bases; unmatched junction bases: 7. This CDR3 reads CASTLAGHREQFF. CDR3 DNA: TGTGCCAGCACGCTAGCGGGACACCGTGAGCAGTTCTTC.

This clonotype was seen ten or more times. The chain is built from TRBV7-2 and TRBJ2-5; 14 bases map to TRBD2. Germline values: CDR1 SGHTA, CDR2 FQGNSA. This CDR3 is 16 amino acids long. The V segment lost 4 bases and the J segment 5 bases; nucleotides outside the gene matches: 6. This CDR3 reads CASSYGTSGSFETQYF. The DNA of the CDR3 is TGTGCCAGCAGCTACGGGACTAGCGGGAGTTTCGAGACCCAGTACTTC.